The following is a T cell receptor beta chain sequence with its context. The antigen is not known. This sample was included in a study of long-term antiretroviral therapy in people with HIV. Study results and limitations: In samples taken after ART, diversity increased but remained below transplant donor control levels. HIV repertoire CDR3 lengths ranged less widely than those of controls. Clones showing expansion before ART dominated the repertoire at all time points.

CDR1 is KGHSH and CDR2 is LQKENI in the germline V gene. J gave up 7 bases and V 5 bases, and 8 bases lay outside the gene matches. This CDR3 is built from 16 residues. A v3.0 immunoSEQ assay was performed at survey level. The target of sequencing was about 35,000-50,000 T-cell genomes per sample. TCRdb's copy holds only in-frame clones and misses some; the assay was immunoSEQ multiplex PCR. The sample comprises 30,000 to 45,000 clones, roughly 78% of which are singletons, and around 5.8% rests with the top ten. The receptor was isolated from a man aged 25-45 years with HIV. This rearrangement joins TRBV18 to TRBJ2-2; 12 positions match TRBD1. The starting material was unsorted PBMCs, obtained 3.4 years after starting antiretroviral therapy. This CDR3 reads CASSSSGTGGIGELFF. Written as DNA, the CDR3 is TGTGCCAGCTCATCCTCCGGGACAGGGGGCATCGGGGAGCTGTTTTTT.